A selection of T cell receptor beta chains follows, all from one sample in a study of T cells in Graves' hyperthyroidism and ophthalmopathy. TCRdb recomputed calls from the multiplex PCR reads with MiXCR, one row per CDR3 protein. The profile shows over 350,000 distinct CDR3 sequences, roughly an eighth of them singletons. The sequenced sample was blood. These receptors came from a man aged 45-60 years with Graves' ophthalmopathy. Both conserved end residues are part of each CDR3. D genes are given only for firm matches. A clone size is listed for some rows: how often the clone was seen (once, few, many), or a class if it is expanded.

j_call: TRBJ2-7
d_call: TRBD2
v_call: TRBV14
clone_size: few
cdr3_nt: TGTGCCAGCACCGAACTAGCGGGAGAGAACTACGAGCAGTACTTC
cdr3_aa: CASTELAGENYEQYF

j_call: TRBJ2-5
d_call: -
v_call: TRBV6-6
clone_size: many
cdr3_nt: TGTGCCAGCAGTTACGGTGACCAGTACCAAGAGACCCAGTACTTC
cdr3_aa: CASSYGDQYQETQYF

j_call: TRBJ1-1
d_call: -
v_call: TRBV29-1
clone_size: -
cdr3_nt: TGCAGCGCTGTGGGGGGAATCACTGAAGCTTTCTTT
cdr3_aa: CSAVGGITEAFF

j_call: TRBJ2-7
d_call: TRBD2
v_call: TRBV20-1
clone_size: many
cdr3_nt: TGCAGTGCCGCAGGGACTACCTCAGAGCAGTACTTC
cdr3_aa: CSAAGTTSEQYF

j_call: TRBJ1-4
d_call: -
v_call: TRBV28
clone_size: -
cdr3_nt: TGTGCCAGCAGATCTCGAGAAAAACTGTTTTTT
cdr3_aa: CASRSREKLFF

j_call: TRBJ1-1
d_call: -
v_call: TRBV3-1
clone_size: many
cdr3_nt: TGTGCCAGCAGCCAAGTCGGCCAAAGGACTGAAGCTTTCTTT
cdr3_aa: CASSQVGQRTEAFF

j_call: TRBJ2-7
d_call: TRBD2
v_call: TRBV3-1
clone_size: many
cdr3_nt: TGTGCCAGCAGCCAAGAAGGTAGCGGGACCTACGAGCAGTACTTC
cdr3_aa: CASSQEGSGTYEQYF

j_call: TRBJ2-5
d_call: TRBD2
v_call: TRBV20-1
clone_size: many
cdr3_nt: TGCAGTGCTAACAGCGGGAGGGAGACCCAGTACTTC
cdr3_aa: CSANSGRETQYF

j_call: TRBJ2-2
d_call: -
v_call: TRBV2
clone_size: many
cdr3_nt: TGTGCCAGCAATTCCTACAGGGCCACCGGGGAGCTGTTTTTT
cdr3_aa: CASNSYRATGELFF

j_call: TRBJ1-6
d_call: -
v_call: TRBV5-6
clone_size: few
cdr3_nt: TGTGCCAGCAGCTCGCGGCCGGGCGAAGCCCTCCACTTT
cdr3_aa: CASSSRPGEALHF

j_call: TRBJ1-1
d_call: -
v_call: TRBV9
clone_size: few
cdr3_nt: TGTGCCAGCAGCGCCCCGGGTGGGCCTAATGAGGCTTTCTTT
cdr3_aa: CASSAPGGPNEAFF

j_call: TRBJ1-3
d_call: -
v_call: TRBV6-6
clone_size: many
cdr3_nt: TGTGCCAGCAGTTACTCCGGGGTCGACTCTGGAAACACCATATATTTT
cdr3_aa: CASSYSGVDSGNTIYF

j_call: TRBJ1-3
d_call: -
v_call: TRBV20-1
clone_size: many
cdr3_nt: TGCAGTGCTGCCGCCCCGGGACCGCTGGAGGGGAACACCATATATTTT
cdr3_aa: CSAAAPGPLEGNTIYF

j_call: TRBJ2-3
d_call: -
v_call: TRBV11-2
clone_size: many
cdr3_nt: TGTGCCAGCAGCTTAGATGGCTACACAGATACGCAGTATTTT
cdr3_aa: CASSLDGYTDTQYF

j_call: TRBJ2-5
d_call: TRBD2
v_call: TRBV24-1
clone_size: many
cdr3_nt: TGTGCCACCAGTGACAGAGCTGGCGGGAGCGCACAAGAGACCCAGTACTTC
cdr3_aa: CATSDRAGGSAQETQYF

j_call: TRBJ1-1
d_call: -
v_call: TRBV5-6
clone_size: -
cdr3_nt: TGTGCCAGCAGTCCCGCTGGCCAGTTCTATGGTAACACTGAAGCTTTCTTT
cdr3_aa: CASSPAGQFYGNTEAFF

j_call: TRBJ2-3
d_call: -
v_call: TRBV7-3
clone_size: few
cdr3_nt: TGTGCCAGCAGCTTGGGGAAGGCGCAGTATTTT
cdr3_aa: CASSLGKAQYF

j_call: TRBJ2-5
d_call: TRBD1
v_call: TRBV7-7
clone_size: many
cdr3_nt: TGTGCTAGCAGCACAGACAGGGGGCAGGAGACCCAGTACTTC
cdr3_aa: CASSTDRGQETQYF

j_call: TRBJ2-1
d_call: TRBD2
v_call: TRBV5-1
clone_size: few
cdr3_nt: TGCGCCAGCAGCCAACTAGCGGGAGAGGATGAGCAGTTCTTC
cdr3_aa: CASSQLAGEDEQFF

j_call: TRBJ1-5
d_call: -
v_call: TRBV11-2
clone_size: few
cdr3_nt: TGTGCCAGCAGCTTAAACCCGGGACACTCTCAGGCCCAGCATTTT
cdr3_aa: CASSLNPGHSQAQHF

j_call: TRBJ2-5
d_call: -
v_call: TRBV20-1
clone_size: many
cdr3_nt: TGCAGTGCTAGAGATCGCTTAGGTGGGCAAGAGACCCAGTACTTC
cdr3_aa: CSARDRLGGQETQYF

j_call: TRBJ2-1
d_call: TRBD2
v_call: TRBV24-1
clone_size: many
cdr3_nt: TGTGCCACCAGTGATGCGGGAGTGGGGCACAATGAGCAGTTCTTC
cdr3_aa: CATSDAGVGHNEQFF

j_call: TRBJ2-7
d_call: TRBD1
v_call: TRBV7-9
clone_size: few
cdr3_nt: TGTGCCAGCAGCCCGGGGACAGGGGTAGGGTACGAGCAGTACTTC
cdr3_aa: CASSPGTGVGYEQYF